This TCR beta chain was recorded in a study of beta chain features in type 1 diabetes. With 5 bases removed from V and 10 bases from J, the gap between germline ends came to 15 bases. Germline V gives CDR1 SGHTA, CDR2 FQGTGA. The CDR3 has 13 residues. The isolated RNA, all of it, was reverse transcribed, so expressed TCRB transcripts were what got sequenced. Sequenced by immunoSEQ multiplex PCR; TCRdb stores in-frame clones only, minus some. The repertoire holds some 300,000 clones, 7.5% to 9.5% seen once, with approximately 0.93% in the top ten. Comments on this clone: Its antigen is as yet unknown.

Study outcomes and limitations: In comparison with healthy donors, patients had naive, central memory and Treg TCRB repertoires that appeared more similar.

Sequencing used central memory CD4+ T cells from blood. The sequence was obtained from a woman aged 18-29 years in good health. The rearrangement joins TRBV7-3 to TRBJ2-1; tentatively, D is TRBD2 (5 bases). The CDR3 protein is CASSPYKTTEQFF. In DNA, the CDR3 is TGTGCCAGCAGCCCGTACAAGACTACCGAGCAGTTCTTC.